The entry that follows covers one T cell receptor beta chain sequence. The sample comes from a study of shared clonotypes between healthy human individuals. The repertoire was sequenced with immunoSEQ multiplex PCR; TCRdb's copy has only in-frame clones and lacks some. In the table there are roughly 1 million clones, around 78% of which are singletons. Trimming cost V 2 bases and J 9 bases, with 17 bases left between them. CDR3 length: 14 amino acids. Germline V lookup: CDR1 SNHLY, CDR2 FYNNEI. The chain is built from TRBV2 and TRBJ2-7; D is possibly TRBD1 (7 bases). This clonotype was sampled from a young man in good health. Some clones in this sample may be carry-over from other donors' samples. Sequencing was performed on memory CD4+ T cells from PBMCs. Subset: CD45RA-negative fraction. CDR3 sequence reads: CASSERAGGSGQYF. CDR3 DNA: TGTGCCAGCAGTGAAAGGGCAGGGGGGTCCGGGCAGTACTTC.